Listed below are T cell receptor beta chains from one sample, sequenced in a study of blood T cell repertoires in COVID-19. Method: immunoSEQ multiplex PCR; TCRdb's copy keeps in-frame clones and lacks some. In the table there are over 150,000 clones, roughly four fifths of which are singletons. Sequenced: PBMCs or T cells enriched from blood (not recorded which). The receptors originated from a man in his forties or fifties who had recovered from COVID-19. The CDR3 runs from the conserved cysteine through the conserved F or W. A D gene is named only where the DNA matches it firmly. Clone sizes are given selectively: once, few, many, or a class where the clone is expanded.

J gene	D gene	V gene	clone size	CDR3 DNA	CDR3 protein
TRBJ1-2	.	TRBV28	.	TGTGCCAGCAGACAAGGGCCCGCGGGTGGCTACACCTTC	CASRQGPAGGYTF
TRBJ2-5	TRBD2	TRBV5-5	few	TGTGCCAGCAGCAGGGGGCTAGCGGGAGGCCCTTCGGAAGAGACCCAGTACTTC	CASSRGLAGGPSEETQYF
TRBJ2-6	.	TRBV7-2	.	TGTGCCAGCAGCTTCGACAGGAGAGGGGCCAACGTCCTGACTTTC	CASSFDRRGANVLTF
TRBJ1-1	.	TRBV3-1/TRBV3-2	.	TGTGCCAGCAGCCATACCCCCGAGGGAGCTTTCTTT	CASSHTPEGAFF
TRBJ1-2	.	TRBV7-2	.	TGTGCCAGCAGCTTAGGGGGGCACCACTATGGCTACACCTTC	CASSLGGHHYGYTF
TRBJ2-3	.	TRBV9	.	TGTGCCAGCAGCCCGCTGCGGAGCACAGATACGCAGTATTTT	CASSPLRSTDTQYF
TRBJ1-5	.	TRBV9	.	TGTGCCAGCAGCTCGGACAGAGGCAATCAGCCCCAGCATTTT	CASSSDRGNQPQHF
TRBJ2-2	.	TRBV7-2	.	TGTGCCAGCAGCTTCGCAGGGCCGCAGACCGGGGAGCTGTTTTTT	CASSFAGPQTGELFF
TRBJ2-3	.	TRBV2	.	TGTGCCAGCAGGAGCAGCGGTTCTGAAGATACGCAGTATTTT	CASRSSGSEDTQYF
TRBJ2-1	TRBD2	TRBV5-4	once	TGTGCCAGCAGCCCGGGGCCCCTCACTAGCGGTTCCTACAATGAGCAGTTCTTC	CASSPGPLTSGSYNEQFF